This record looks at one TCR beta chain sequence and its context. This CDR3 comprises 14 residues. CDR1 is LNHNV and CDR2 is YYDKDF in the germline V gene (reference sequence). J gave up 3 bases and V 5 bases, and 4 bases lay outside the gene matches. The data derive from a study of blood T cell repertoires in COVID-19. Study-level information: Collection of acute and convalescent COVID-19 samples took place in the United States, Italy and Spain. T cells, B-cell-depleted T cells, or PBMCs provided the cDNA or gDNA that served as material.

Per the study methods: Amplifying reference gene primers gave estimates of nucleated cell counts. Using immunoSEQ multiplex PCR, the repertoire was profiled, and TCRdb retains in-frame clones only, with some absent. The D gene and trimming were derived from the DNA, and the V and J assignments and clone size from that table. Seen here are 35,000 to 55,000 clones, 80% to 90% observed once, and the top ten hold approximately 4.7%. The chain couples TRBV15 to TRBJ2-1; 7 nucleotides line up with TRBD1. Material for sequencing was peripheral blood. The clonotype was recovered from a human donor in a cohort sampled during active COVID-19. This CDR3 reads CATSLGQDYNEQFF. The CDR3 DNA is TGTGCCACCAGCCTCGGACAGGACTACAATGAGCAGTTCTTC.